The clone carrying this TCR beta chain has only a few counts. This specimen comes from a study of graft-versus-host responses after intestinal transplantation. Study as a whole: Each recipient received a multivisceral, liver-intestinal, or isolated intestinal graft. Induction with anti-thymocyte globulin, then tacrolimus and steroids for about 3 years, was given to all recipients.

The CDR3 totals 14 residues. The V end was cut by 4 bases, the J end by 2 bases, with 12 bases between. Germline lookup yields CDR1 PRHDT and CDR2 FYEKMQ (reference sequence). Plated together were around 200,000 CFSE-labeled responder cells and around 200,000 irradiated, violet-dye-labeled stimulator cells. At the end of the reaction, proliferating CFSE-low CD3+CD4+ and CD3+CD8+ responders were sorted. TCRdb keeps only in-frame clones here, not all; method: immunoSEQ multiplex PCR. This table has over 7,500 clones, roughly 30% appearing once. The sample in question was alloreactive CD8+ T cells from a mixed lymphocyte reaction culture, obtained before transplantation. As to subset: CFSE-low proliferating T cells sorted from approximately 6-day pre-transplant mixed lymphocyte reaction (GvH or HvG direction). The clonotype was recovered from a human patient who was an organ donor for intestinal transplantation. The chain couples TRBV13 to TRBJ2-7; a possible D gene is TRBD1 (7 bases). The CDR3 is CASSWGRGAYEQYF. CDR3 nucleotides: TGTGCCAGCAGCTGGGGCAGGGGGGCCTACGAGCAGTACTTC.